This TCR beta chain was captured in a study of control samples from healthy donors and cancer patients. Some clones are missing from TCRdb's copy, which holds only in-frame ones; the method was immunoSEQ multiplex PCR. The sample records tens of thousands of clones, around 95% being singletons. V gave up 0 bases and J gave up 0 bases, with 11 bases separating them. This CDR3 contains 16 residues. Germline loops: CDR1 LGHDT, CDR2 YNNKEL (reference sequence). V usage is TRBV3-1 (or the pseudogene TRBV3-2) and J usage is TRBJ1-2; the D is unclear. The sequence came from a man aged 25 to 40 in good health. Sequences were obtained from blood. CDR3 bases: TGTGCCAGCAGCCAAGAAGGAACGCCAGCTAACTATGGCTACACCTTC. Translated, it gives CASSQEGTPANYGYTF.